This T cell receptor beta chain was captured by sequencing in a study of cytomegalovirus exposure and HLA in healthy donors. To note about this clone: Its specificity is unknown.

Germline loops: CDR1 SGHRS, CDR2 YFSETQ. The CDR3 is made up of 15 amino acids. Trimming cost V 6 bases and J 0 bases; bases outside gene matches: 4. Study observations and caveats: Roughly even sequencing depth across donors was the assumption behind the presence/absence analyses. Versus the approximately 700-donor mean, an Asian-associated ancestry cluster reportedly showed fewer N-insertions in a later analysis. Among TCR beta chains of equal frequency, HLA-associated ones were more clonally expanded in a later analysis.

PCR amplification relied on 60 Vbeta primers (plus 13 Jbeta primers). Only in-frame clones appear in the TCRdb table, and some are missing; sequencing was by immunoSEQ multiplex PCR. Among some 180,000 clones listed, more than 70% were seen once. The chain has TRBV5-1 and TRBJ1-4; 8 positions agree with TRBD1. Sequenced material: PBMCs. The TCR comes from a man aged 35 to 55 in good health and CMV-seropositive. The CDR3 DNA sequence: TGCGCCAGCACGCAGGGGGCATCAACTAATGAAAAACTGTTTTTT. Translated, it gives CASTQGASTNEKLFF. The complete variable domain, with remaining parts taken from reference TRBV5-1 and TRBJ1-4, reads KAGVTQTPRYLIKTRGQQVTLSCSPISGHRSVSWYQQTPGQGLQFLFEYFSETQRNKGNFPGRFSGRQFSNSRSEMNVSTLELGDSALYLCASTQGASTNEKLFFGSGTQLSVL.